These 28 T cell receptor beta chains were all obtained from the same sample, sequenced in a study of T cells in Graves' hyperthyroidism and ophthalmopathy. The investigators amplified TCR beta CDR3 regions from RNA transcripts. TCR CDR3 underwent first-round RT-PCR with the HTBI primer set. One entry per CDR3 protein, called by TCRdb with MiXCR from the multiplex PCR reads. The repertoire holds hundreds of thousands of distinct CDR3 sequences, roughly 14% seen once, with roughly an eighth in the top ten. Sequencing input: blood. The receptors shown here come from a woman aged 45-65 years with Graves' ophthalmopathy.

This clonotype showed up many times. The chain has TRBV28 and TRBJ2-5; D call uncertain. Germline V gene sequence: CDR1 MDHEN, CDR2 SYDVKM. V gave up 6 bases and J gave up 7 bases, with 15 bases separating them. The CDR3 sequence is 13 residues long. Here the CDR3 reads CASRPGSKTTQYF. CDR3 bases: TGTGCCAGCAGACCAGGATCCAAGACGACCCAGTACTTC.

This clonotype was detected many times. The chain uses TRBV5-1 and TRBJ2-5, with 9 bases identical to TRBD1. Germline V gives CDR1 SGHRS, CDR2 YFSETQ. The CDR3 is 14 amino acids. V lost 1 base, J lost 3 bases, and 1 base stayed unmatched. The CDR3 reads CASSLTGGKETQYF. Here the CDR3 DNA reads TGCGCCAGCAGCTTGACAGGGGGCAAAGAGACCCAGTACTTC.

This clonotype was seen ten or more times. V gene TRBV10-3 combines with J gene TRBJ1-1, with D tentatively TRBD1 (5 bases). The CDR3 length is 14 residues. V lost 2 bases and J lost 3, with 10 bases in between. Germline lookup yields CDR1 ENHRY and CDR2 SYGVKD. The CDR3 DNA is TGTGCCATCAGTGAGGCGATGGGGGACACTGAAGCTTTCTTT. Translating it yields CAISEAMGDTEAFF.

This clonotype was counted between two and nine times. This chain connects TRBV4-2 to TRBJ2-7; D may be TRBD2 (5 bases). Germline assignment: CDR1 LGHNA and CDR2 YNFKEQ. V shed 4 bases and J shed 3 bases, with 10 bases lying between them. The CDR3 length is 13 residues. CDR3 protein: CASSPGKNYEQYF. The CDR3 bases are TGTGCCAGCAGCCCCGGGAAAAACTACGAGCAGTACTTC.

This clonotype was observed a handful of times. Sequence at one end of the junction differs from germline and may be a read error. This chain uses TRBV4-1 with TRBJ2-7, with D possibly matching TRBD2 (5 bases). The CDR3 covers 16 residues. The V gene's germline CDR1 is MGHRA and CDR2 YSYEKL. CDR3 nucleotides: TGTGCCAGCAGCCAAGCGCTGGCTAGCACGACGTACGAGCAGTACTTC. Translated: CASSQALASTTYEQYF.

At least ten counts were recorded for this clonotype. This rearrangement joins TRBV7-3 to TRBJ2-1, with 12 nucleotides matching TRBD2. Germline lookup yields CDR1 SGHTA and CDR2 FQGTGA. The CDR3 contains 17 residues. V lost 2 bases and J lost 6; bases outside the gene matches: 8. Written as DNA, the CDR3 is TGTGCCAGCAGCTTACAGCTAGCGGGAGGGCCTCTCAATGAGCAGTTCTTC. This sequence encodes CASSLQLAGGPLNEQFF. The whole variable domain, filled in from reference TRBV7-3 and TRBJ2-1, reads GAGVSQTPSNKVTEKGKYVELRCDPISGHTALYWYRQSLGQGPEFLIYFQGTGAADDSGLPNDRFFAVRPEGSVSTLKIQRTERGDSAVYLCASSLQLAGGPLNEQFFGPGTRLTVL.

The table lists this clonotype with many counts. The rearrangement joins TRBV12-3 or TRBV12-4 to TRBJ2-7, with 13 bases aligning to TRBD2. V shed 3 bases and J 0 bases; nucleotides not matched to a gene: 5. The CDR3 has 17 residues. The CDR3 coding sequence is TGTGCCAGCAGTTTTACTAGCGGGAGGGCCAGCTCCTACGAGCAGTACTTC. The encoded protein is CASSFTSGRASSYEQYF.

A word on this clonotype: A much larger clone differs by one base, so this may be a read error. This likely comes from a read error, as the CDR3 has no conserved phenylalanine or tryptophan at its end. The CDR3 loop reads CASSTNSGNQPQHL. The CDR3 DNA sequence: TGTGCCAGCAGTACAAACTCGGGCAATCAGCCCCAGCATCTT. The chain uses TRBV6-1 and TRBJ1-5; no clear D gene. V dropped 5 bases and J dropped 2 bases, with 10 bases sitting between them. This CDR3 comprises 14 residues. The germline V gene encodes CDR1 MNHNS and CDR2 SASEGT.

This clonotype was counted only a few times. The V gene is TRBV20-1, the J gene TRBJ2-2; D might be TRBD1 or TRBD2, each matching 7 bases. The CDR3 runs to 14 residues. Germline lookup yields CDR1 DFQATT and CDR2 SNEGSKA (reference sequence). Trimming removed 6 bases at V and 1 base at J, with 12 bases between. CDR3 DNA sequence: TGCAGTGCAGCGGGACAGTTGAACACCGGGGAGCTGTTTTTT. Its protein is CSAAGQLNTGELFF.

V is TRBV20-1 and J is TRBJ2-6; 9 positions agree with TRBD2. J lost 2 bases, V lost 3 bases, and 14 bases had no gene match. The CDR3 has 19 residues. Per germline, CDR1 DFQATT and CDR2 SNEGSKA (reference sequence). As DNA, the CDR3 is TGCAGTGCTAGTTCCCCTGGTGCGGGAGGGACTCCTGGGGCCAACGTCCTGACTTTC. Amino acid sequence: CSASSPGAGGTPGANVLTF.

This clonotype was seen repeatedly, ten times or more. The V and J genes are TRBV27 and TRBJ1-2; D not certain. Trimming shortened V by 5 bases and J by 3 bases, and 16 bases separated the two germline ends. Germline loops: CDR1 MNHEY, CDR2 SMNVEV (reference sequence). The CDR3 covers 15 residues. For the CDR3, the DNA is TGTGCCAGCAGTCCACGACCAATAGGCCACTATGGCTACACCTTC. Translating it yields CASSPRPIGHYGYTF.

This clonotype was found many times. The CDR3: CASSLWARELFF. For the CDR3, the DNA is TGTGCCAGCAGTTTATGGGCCCGGGAGCTGTTTTTT. This chain connects TRBV28 to TRBJ2-2; the D is unclear. The CDR3 is 12 amino acids. Trimming removed 0 bases from V and 9 bases from J, with 5 bases in between. Germline V gene sequence: CDR1 MDHEN, CDR2 SYDVKM.

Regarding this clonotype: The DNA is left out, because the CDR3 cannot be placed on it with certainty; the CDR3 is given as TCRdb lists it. CDR3 sequence reads: CASSFGGGTDTKYF. This chain uses TRBV7-2 with TRBJ2-3; the D call in the table, TRBD1, was not verified against the DNA. Ends included, the CDR3 has 14 residues. In germline, CDR1 is SGHTA, CDR2 FQGNSA.

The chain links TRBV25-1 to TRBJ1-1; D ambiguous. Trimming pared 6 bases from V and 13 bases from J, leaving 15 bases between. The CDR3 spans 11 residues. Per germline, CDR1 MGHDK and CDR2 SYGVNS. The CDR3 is CASSKAGNVFF. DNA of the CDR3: TGTGCCAGCAGCAAAGCGGGAAACGTTTTCTTT.

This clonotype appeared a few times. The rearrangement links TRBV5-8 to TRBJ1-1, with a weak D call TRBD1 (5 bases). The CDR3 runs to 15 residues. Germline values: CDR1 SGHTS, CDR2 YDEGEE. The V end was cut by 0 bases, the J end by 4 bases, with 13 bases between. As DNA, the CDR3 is TGTGCCAGCAGCTTGGCGCGGGGGTGGGGCACTGAAGCTTTCTTT. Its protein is CASSLARGWGTEAFF.

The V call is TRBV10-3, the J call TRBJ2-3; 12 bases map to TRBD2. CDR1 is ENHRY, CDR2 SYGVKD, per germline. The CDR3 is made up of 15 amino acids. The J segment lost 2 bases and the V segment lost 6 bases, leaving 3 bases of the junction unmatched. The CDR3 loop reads CAISRTSGDTDTQYF. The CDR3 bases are TGTGCCATCAGCAGGACTAGCGGGGACACAGATACGCAGTATTTT.

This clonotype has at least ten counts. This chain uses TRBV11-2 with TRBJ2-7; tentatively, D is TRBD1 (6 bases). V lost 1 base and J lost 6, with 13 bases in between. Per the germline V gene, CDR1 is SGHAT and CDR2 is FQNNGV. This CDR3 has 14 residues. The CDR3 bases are TGTGCCAGCAGCTTAGCCGGCCAGGGGATCGAGCAGTACTTC. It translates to CASSLAGQGIEQYF. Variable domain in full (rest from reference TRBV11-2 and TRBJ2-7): EAGVAQSPRYKIIEKRQSVAFWCNPISGHATLYWYQQILGQGPKLLIQFQNNGVVDDSQLPKDRFSAERLKGVDSTLKIQPAKLEDSAVYLCASSLAGQGIEQYFGPGTRLTVT.

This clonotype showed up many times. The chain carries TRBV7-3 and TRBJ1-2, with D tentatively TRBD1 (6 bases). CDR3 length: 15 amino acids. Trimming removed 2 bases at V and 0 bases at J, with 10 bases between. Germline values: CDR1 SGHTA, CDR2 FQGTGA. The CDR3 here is CASSLFPGANYGYTF. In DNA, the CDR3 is TGTGCCAGCAGCTTATTTCCAGGGGCTAACTATGGCTACACCTTC.

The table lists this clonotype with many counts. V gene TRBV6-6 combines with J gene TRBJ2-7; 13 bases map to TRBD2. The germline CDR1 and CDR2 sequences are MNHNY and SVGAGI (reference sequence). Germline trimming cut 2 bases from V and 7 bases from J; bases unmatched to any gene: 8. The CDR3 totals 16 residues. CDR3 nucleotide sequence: TGTGCCAGCAGTTACCTCTCGGGACTAGCGGGGTTTGAGCAGTACTTC. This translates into CASSYLSGLAGFEQYF.

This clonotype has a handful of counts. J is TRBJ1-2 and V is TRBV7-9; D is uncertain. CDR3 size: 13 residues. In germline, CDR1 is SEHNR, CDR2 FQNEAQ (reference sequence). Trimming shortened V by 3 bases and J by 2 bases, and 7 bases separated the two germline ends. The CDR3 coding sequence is TGTGCCAGCAGCTTCGGGTCGAACTATGGCTACACCTTC. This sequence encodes CASSFGSNYGYTF.

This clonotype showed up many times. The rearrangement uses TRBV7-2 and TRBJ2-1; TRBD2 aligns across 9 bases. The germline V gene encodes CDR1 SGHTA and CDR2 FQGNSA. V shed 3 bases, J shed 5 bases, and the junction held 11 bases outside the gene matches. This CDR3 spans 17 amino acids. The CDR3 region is CASSFLPRASGNNEQFF. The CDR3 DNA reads TGTGCCAGCAGCTTCCTACCGCGGGCTAGCGGGAACAATGAGCAGTTCTTC.

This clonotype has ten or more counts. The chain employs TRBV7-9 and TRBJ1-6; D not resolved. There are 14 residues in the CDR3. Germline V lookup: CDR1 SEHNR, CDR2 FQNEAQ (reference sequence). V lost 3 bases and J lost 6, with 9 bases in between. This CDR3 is CASSFRQLNSPLHF. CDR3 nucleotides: TGTGCCAGCAGCTTTAGGCAGCTTAATTCACCCCTCCACTTT.

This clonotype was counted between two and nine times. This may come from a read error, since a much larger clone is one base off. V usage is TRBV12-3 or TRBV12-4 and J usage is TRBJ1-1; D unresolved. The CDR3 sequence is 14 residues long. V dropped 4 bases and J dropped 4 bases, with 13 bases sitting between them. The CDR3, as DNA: TGTGCCAGCAGTTCGCAGGTAATGAGCACTGAAGCTTTCTTT. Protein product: CASSSQVMSTEAFF.

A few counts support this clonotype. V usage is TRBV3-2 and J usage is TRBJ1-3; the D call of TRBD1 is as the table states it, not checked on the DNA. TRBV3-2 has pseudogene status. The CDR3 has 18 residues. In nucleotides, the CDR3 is TGTGCCAGCAGCCAAGGAAACCGGGACAGGGACCCTGGAAACACCATATATTTT. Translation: CASSQGNRDRDPGNTIYF.

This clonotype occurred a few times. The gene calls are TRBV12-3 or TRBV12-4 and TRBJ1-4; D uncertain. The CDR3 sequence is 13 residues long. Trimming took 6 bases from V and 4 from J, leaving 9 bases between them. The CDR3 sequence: CASRPGVNEKLFF. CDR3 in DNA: TGTGCCAGCAGACCGGGAGTTAATGAAAAACTGTTTTTT.

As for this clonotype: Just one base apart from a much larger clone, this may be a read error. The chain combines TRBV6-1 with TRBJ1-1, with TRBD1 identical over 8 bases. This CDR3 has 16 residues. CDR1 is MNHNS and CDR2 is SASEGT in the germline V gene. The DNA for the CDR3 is TGTGCCGGCAGCCCGTGGGCAGGGGGCGGGCGGACTGAAGCTTTCTTT. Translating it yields CAGSPWAGGGRTEAFF.

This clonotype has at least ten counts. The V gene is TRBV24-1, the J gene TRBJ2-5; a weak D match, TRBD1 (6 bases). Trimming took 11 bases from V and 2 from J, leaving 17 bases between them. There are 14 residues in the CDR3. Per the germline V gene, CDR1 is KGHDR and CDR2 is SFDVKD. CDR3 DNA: TGTGCCATCAACGGGACATCTACTCAAGAGACCCAGTACTTC. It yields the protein CAINGTSTQETQYF.

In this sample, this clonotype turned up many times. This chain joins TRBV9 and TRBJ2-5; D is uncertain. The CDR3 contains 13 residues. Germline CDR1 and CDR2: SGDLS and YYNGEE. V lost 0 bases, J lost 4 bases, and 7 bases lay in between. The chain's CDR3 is CASSVATLETQYF. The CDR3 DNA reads TGTGCCAGCAGCGTAGCGACATTAGAGACCCAGTACTTC.